This T cell receptor (beta chain) is from a study of blood T cell repertoires in COVID-19. Turning to the study itself: Nucleic acid was either cDNA or gDNA, and it came from T cells, B-cell-depleted T cells, or PBMCs.

Per the authors' pipeline: Counts of nucleated cells, estimated from reference gene primer amplification, were obtained. Libraries were prepared by immunoSEQ multiplex PCR; TCRdb keeps only in-frame clonotypes and omits some of them. V, J and clone size derive from that table, while D and trimming were established from the DNA sequence. In the table there are 150,000 or so clones, around nine tenths of which are singletons. Seattle participants joined during active infection and were tracked over time. Germline lookup yields CDR1 SGHRS and CDR2 YFSETQ. The CDR3 is 13 residues long. The V end lost 1 base, the J end lost 1 base, and 4 bases lay between the germline ends.

The sequence was obtained from a man in his fifties or sixties with COVID-19, enrolled during active disease. This sequence joins TRBV5-1 and TRBJ2-3; D call uncertain. Sequenced: peripheral blood. CDR3 sequence reads: CASSLPGTDTQYF. The CDR3 DNA sequence: TGCGCCAGCAGCTTGCCTGGCACAGATACGCAGTATTTT. Full variable domain (outside the CDR3, taken from reference TRBV5-1 and TRBJ2-3): KAGVTQTPRYLIKTRGQQVTLSCSPISGHRSVSWYQQTPGQGLQFLFEYFSETQRNKGNFPGRFSGRQFSNSRSEMNVSTLELGDSALYLCASSLPGTDTQYFGPGTRLTVL.